Shown below are 10 T cell receptor beta chains from a single sample sequenced in a study of tumor-infiltrating lymphocytes in primary liver carcinoma. A primer matching the constant region was used to make TCR beta cDNA from approximately 0.45 ug of total RNA. Three rounds of nested multiplex PCR with slightly modified ARM-PCR produced TCR beta libraries. For around 9 cycles apiece, the opening two PCR rounds ran with TRBV1-TRBV30 forward primers and a C-beta reverse primer. TCRdb fed the multiplex PCR reads into MiXCR, producing one record per CDR3 protein. Here the sample spans some 190,000 distinct CDR3 sequences, less than 65% being singletons. Germline DNA was also extracted, with blood RNA taken from unsorted whole blood. Sequencing input: peripheral blood. The receptors were sampled from a man in his forties or fifties with primary liver carcinoma and hepatitis B virus infection.

Worth noting for this clonotype: Germline is not matched at one junction end, which may reflect a read error. The V and J genes are TRBV4-2 and TRBJ2-1; 7 bases map to TRBD2. This CDR3 contains 16 residues. Per germline, CDR1 LGHNA and CDR2 YNFKEQ. The DNA of the CDR3 is TGTGCCGGCAGCCAAGAGGCTTCTAGCGGTTACAATGAGCAGTTCTTC. This sequence encodes CAGSQEASSGYNEQFF.

Ten or more counts support this clonotype. V is TRBV11-2 and J is TRBJ2-3, with TRBD1 as a possible D gene (5 bases). This CDR3 has 17 amino acids. The ends were cut back, 5 bases at V and 1 base at J, with 19 bases in the middle. CDR1 and CDR2 from the germline V gene are SGHAT and FQNNGV. CDR3 sequence (DNA): TGTGCCAGCAGCCCCCTCCGGCAGGGAAGCGGCACAGATACGCAGTATTTT. This translates into CASSPLRQGSGTDTQYF.

This rearrangement joins TRBV10-3 to TRBJ1-1; 8 positions agree with TRBD1. V trimming: 5 bases; J trimming: 1 base; junction bases outside the gene matches: 15. The germline CDR1 and CDR2 sequences are ENHRY and SYGVKD. The CDR3 runs to 18 residues. The CDR3 protein is CAISSPGGKTLENTEAFF. The CDR3 DNA sequence: TGTGCCATCAGTTCTCCAGGGGGCAAGACTCTCGAGAACACTGAAGCTTTCTTT.

The sample holds many counts of this clonotype. The rearrangement uses TRBV10-3 and TRBJ2-7, with 9 nucleotides matching TRBD1. From germline, CDR1 is ENHRY and CDR2 SYGVKD. This CDR3 is built from 14 residues. J lost 3 bases, V lost 3 bases, and 3 bases had no gene match. The CDR3 DNA sequence: TGTGCCATCAGTGAAGGGACAGGGAACTACGAGCAGTACTTC. It specifies CAISEGTGNYEQYF.

This clonotype has more than one count but fewer than ten. Mismatch with germline at one junction end may stem from a read error. The chain carries TRBV11-2 and TRBJ2-1; TRBD2 agrees at 7 bases. The CDR3 has 15 amino acids. Germline V CDR1 and CDR2: SGHAT, FQNNGV. CDR3 protein: CASSRSGGYANEQLF. The DNA for the CDR3 is TGTGCCAGCAGCCGATCGGGAGGATACGCCAATGAGCAGCTCTTC.

The chain carries TRBV6-5 and TRBJ1-1; possible D gene TRBD1, 6 bases. The V gene lost 7 bases and the J gene lost 1 base, with 28 bases spanning the gap. Germline assignment: CDR1 MNHEY and CDR2 SVGAGI. This CDR3 region has 19 residues. CDR3 sequence reads: CASTTGGASWLAQNTEAFF. The DNA for the CDR3 is TGTGCCAGCACCACGGGGGGGGCGAGCTGGTTAGCCCAGAACACTGAAGCTTTCTTT.

In regard to this clonotype: The conserved phenylalanine or tryptophan normally closing the CDR3 is absent here, so this likely arose from a read error. This chain connects TRBV11-2 to TRBJ2-1, with 8 bases matching TRBD1. The CDR3 spans 13 residues. Losses at the gene ends were 1 base for V and 12 bases for J; bases not matched to a gene: 5. Germline-derived CDR1 and CDR2 are SGHAT and FQNNGV. Here the CDR3 reads CASSLGLDRVQFV. CDR3 in DNA: TGTGCCAGCAGCTTAGGCCTGGACAGGGTGCAGTTCGTC.

This clonotype has more than one count but fewer than ten. J is TRBJ2-1 and V is TRBV11-3, with D possibly TRBD1 on 6 matching bases. Germline V gene data show CDR1 as SGHNT and CDR2 as YENEEA. The CDR3 has 14 amino acids. Trimming took 0 bases from V and 10 from J, leaving 13 bases between them. Here the CDR3 DNA reads TGTGCCAGCAGCTTAGACATACAGGGCGGCGAGCAGTTCTTC. This sequence encodes CASSLDIQGGEQFF.

Worth noting for this clonotype: This may come from a read error, since a much larger clone is one base off. V gene TRBV12-3 or TRBV12-4 combines with J gene TRBJ1-6; D not resolved. The CDR3 contains 13 residues. Trimming removed 6 bases at V and 9 bases at J, with 12 bases between. The CDR3, as DNA: TGTGCCAGCAGCTCTACAAATAGTTCACCCCTCCACTTT. Protein: CASSSTNSSPLHF.

The J gene is TRBJ2-2, the V gene TRBV6-1; possibly TRBD1 for D (5 bases). CDR3 length: 14 residues. CDR1 and CDR2 (germline): MNHNS, SASEGT. V lost 1 base and J 5 bases, leaving 8 bases between the germline ends. The CDR3 protein is CASSEEGWTGELFF. CDR3 nucleotides: TGTGCCAGCAGTGAAGAGGGGTGGACCGGGGAGCTGTTTTTT.